This note documents a single T cell receptor beta chain sequence. Its antigen remains unidentified. The data were taken from a study of long-term antiretroviral therapy in people with HIV. Study summary: The earliest samples predate the 2015 immediate-ART recommendation by about a decade.

Germline CDR1 is GTSNPN and CDR2 is SVGIG (reference sequence). The CDR3 covers 13 residues. With 0 bases removed from V and 4 bases from J, the gap between germline ends came to 9 bases. Whole-study results and caveats: Compared with controls, HIV repertoires showed narrower CDR3 length ranges. Repertoire dominance by clones expanded before ART was seen at all time points.

This was the immunoSEQ v3.0 assay at survey level. Per-sample TRB depth target: 40,000-50,000 T-cell genomes. Using immunoSEQ multiplex PCR, the repertoire was profiled, and TCRdb retains in-frame clones only, with some absent. Of about 39,000 clones in the sample, roughly 90% are singletons; the top ten hold about 4%. The specimen was unsorted PBMCs, collected 1.2 years after starting antiretroviral therapy. This receptor was taken from a woman in her 50s with HIV. This chain uses TRBV30 with TRBJ1-2; TRBD1 might be the D (5 bases). Here the CDR3 DNA reads TGTGCCTGGAGTGTCGGGAGGGGCTATGGCTACACCTTC. As protein: CAWSVGRGYGYTF.